These 20 T cell receptor beta chains were all obtained from the same sample, sequenced in a study of T cells expressing NK-cell markers. After re-calling the 5' RACE reads, TCRdb lists one entry per CDR3 protein, DNA absent. The clone table shows 550,000 or so distinct CDR3 sequences, with the ten largest holding 3% to 4.5%. The specimen sequenced was blood T cells: a sorted CD56 or NKG2C T cell subset, CD4+ or CD8+ T cells, or bulk PBMC T cells (not recorded which). These receptors all stem from a man aged 18-30 years in good health.

This chain joins TRBV20-1 and TRBJ1-4; the TRBD1 assignment by TCRdb is unverifiable without DNA. In germline, CDR1 is DFQATT, CDR2 SNEGSKA (reference sequence). CDR3 size: 12 residues. CDR3 loop: CSARQGTAVLFF.

The chain employs TRBV3-1 and TRBJ2-7; the D gene TCRdb calls, TRBD1, cannot be checked with no DNA. This CDR3 contains 17 residues. Germline CDR1 is LGHDT and CDR2 is YNNKEL (reference sequence). This CDR3 reads CASSQGLLGQGYYEQYF.

The CDR3 sequence is CASSPRGENEAFF. The V and J genes are TRBV11-3 and TRBJ1-1; TCRdb outputs TRBD1, but without DNA this stays unchecked. The CDR3 has 13 amino acids. CDR1 is SGHNT and CDR2 is YENEEA in the germline V gene. Complete variable domain (other parts from reference TRBV11-3 and TRBJ1-1): EAGVVQSPRYKIIEKKQPVAFWCNPISGHNTLYWYLQNLGQGPELLIRYENEEAVDDSQLPKDRFSAERLKGVDSTLKIQPAELGDSAVYLCASSPRGENEAFFGQGTRLTVV.

The chain uses TRBV12-3 or TRBV12-4 and TRBJ2-1. This CDR3 spans 14 amino acids. CDR3 amino acids: CASSLATGDIEQFF.

The chain couples TRBV27 to TRBJ2-1; without DNA, the TCRdb call of TRBD2 cannot be checked. CDR1 is MNHEY and CDR2 is SMNVEV in the germline V gene (reference sequence). There are 17 residues in the CDR3. CDR3 residues: CASSLGSRGGPVNEQFF.

V is TRBV4-2 and J is TRBJ2-3; TCRdb gives TRBD1 as the D gene, but with no DNA this cannot be confirmed. Germline V gives CDR1 LGHNA, CDR2 YNFKEQ. This CDR3 contains 16 residues. The CDR3 protein is CASSQDYGNPTDTQYF.

The chain recombines TRBV12-3 or TRBV12-4 with TRBJ1-5; no DNA is available, so the TRBD1 call from TCRdb remains unchecked. The CDR3 runs to 16 residues. CDR3 sequence reads: CASRYQGVQSNQPQHF.

V gene TRBV7-9 combines with J gene TRBJ2-7. CDR1 and CDR2 (germline): SEHNR, FQNEAQ (reference sequence). This CDR3 contains 13 residues. CDR3 loop: CASSLGAATEQYF.

The chain links TRBV29-1 to TRBJ2-1; TCRdb returns TRBD2, unconfirmable since there is no DNA. The germline V gene has CDR1 SQVTM and CDR2 ANQGSEA. The CDR3 length is 14 residues. CDR3: CSVEWTSGSNEQFF.

The chain joins TRBV28 to TRBJ2-4. The CDR3 extends over 16 amino acids. Germline lookup yields CDR1 MDHEN and CDR2 SYDVKM. The chain's CDR3 is CASSLLDRLAKNIQYF.

The J gene is TRBJ2-7, the V gene TRBV20-1; TCRdb proposes TRBD1, but this gene call is untestable without DNA. Germline V gene lookup returns CDR1 DFQATT and CDR2 SNEGSKA (reference sequence). The CDR3 consists of 15 residues. This CDR3 is CSARDMRWGTYEQYF.

The J gene is TRBJ2-5, the V gene TRBV10-3. The CDR3 has 12 amino acids. The germline V gene has CDR1 ENHRY and CDR2 SYGVKD. This CDR3 reads CAIRRDQETQYF.

The V and J genes are TRBV7-9 and TRBJ1-4. Germline CDR1 and CDR2: SEHNR and FQNEAQ (reference sequence). The CDR3 has 14 residues. CDR3 protein: CASSLGSNGEKLFF.

The V gene is TRBV5-4, the J gene TRBJ2-1; no DNA is available, so the TRBD2 call from TCRdb remains unchecked. The germline CDR1 and CDR2 sequences are SGHNT and YYREEE (reference sequence). CDR3 size: 15 residues. CDR3 sequence reads: CASSITSLADNEQFF. The full variable domain, with the rest looked up from reference TRBV5-4 and TRBJ2-1, is ETGVTQSPTHLIKTRGQQVTLRCSSQSGHNTVSWYQQALGQGPQFIFQYYREEENGRGNFPPRFSGLQFPNYSSELNVNALELDDSALYLCASSITSLADNEQFFGPGTRLTVL.

The chain has TRBV28 and TRBJ1-4; no DNA is available, so the TRBD1 call from TCRdb remains unchecked. The CDR3 contains 12 residues. Germline V CDR1 and CDR2: MDHEN, SYDVKM. The CDR3 loop is CASRRGGEKLFF.

The V call is TRBV6-2 or TRBV6-3, the J call TRBJ2-2; without DNA, the TCRdb call of TRBD2 cannot be checked. Germline V gene sequence: CDR1 MNHEY, CDR2 SVGEGT. The CDR3 spans 16 residues. Here the CDR3 reads CASSKAGLQNTGELFF.

The chain's CDR3 is CASSLGYREVEKLFF. V usage is TRBV5-1 and J usage is TRBJ1-4; as DNA is missing, the TRBD1 call by TCRdb cannot be tested. Per germline, CDR1 SGHRS and CDR2 YFSETQ. The CDR3 totals 15 residues.

J is TRBJ1-6 and V is TRBV20-1; TCRdb reports TRBD1, a call that lacks DNA to check it against. The germline CDR1 and CDR2 sequences are DFQATT and SNEGSKA (reference sequence). This CDR3 has 13 amino acids. This CDR3 reads CSPVRGRNSPLHF.

The chain links TRBV6-5 to TRBJ2-3; TCRdb lists TRBD2, though no DNA is available to test this call. Germline loops: CDR1 MNHEY, CDR2 SVGAGI. This CDR3 spans 14 amino acids. The CDR3 sequence: CASRWEGSTDTQYF.

The gene calls are TRBV28 and TRBJ1-2; the TRBD1 assignment by TCRdb is unverifiable without DNA. The length of the CDR3 is 14 residues. The germline V gene encodes CDR1 MDHEN and CDR2 SYDVKM. The CDR3 spells CASSSGTANYGYTF.